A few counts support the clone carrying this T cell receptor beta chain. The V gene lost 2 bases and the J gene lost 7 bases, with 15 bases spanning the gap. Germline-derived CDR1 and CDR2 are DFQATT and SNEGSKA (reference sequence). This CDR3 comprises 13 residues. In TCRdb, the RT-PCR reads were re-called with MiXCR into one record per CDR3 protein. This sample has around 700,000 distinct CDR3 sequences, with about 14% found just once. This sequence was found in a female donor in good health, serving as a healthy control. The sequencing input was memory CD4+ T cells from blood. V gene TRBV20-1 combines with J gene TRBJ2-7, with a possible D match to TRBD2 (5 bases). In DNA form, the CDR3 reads TGCAGTGCTAGATCCCACGAGTCGGGGGAGCAGTACTTC. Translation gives CSARSHESGEQYF.